This T cell receptor beta chain was documented in a study of T-cell reconstitution after alpha-beta-depleted transplantation in children. Study outcomes and limitations: As was reported, about two months after transplant, alpha-beta T cells came from several hundred expanded graft clones. Some patients showed high day-60 TCRbeta diversity, which derived from surviving recipient T cells and thymic progenitors. It was newly produced T cells that mostly accounted for T-cell counts and diversity one year after transplant.

Remarks on this clonotype: Its antigen is still unknown.

V was trimmed by 8 bases and J by 4 bases, leaving 18 bases between them. The CDR3 extends over 15 amino acids. Germline lookup yields CDR1 MNHNS and CDR2 SASEGT. Preparation of the TCRbeta library involved a method that used unique molecular identifiers. TCRdb re-analysed the PCR reads in MiXCR, keeping a single row per CDR3 protein. The table records some 120,000 distinct CDR3 sequences, around 23% of them present only once. This clonotype was obtained from a male patient aged 2-9 years who had a stem cell transplant for chronic granulomatous disease, so the T cells may come from the graft donor. This material consisted of PBMCs, mostly from graft donor cells, taken 180 days after TCRalphabeta/CD19-depleted stem cell transplant. The V and J genes are TRBV6-1 and TRBJ1-5; the D is unclear. CDR3 loop: CASGRDGGRNQPQHF. The CDR3 bases are TGTGCCAGCGGTCGTGATGGAGGGCGGAATCAGCCCCAGCATTTT.